The T cell receptor (beta chain) under discussion was sequenced for a study of cytomegalovirus exposure and HLA in healthy donors. Notes on the study in general: The study recorded some 160 TCR beta chains that were cytomegalovirus-associated. Testing in vitro showed a few CMV-associated chains specific for CMV antigens. According to a subsequent analysis, TCR clusters from the first cohort were inclined to appear together in the 110 or so validation repertoires.

The length of the CDR3 is 16 residues. With V trimmed by 5 bases and J by 7 bases, 13 bases remained unmatched. Germline values: CDR1 MDHEN, CDR2 SYDVKM. A note on this clone: The antigen remains undetermined.

Produced via immunoSEQ multiplex PCR; TCRdb's table is partial and in-frame only. Of fewer than 120,000 clones listed, over 85% were seen once; the top ten hold 1.5% to 2%. This clonotype was obtained from a woman aged 18-29 years in good health and CMV-seronegative. The sequencing input was PBMCs. The chain recombines TRBV28 with TRBJ1-2; 10 bases are shared with TRBD1. CDR3 sequence reads: CASSALDRGQRRGYTF. The CDR3 bases are TGTGCCAGCAGTGCCCTTGACAGGGGGCAGAGGCGTGGCTACACCTTC.